The T cell receptor (beta chain) under discussion was sequenced for a study of Ad26.COV2.S vaccination and SARS-CoV-2 variants. Only in-frame clones appear in the TCRdb table, and some are missing; sequencing was by immunoSEQ multiplex PCR. This table has about 350,000 clones, around 83% appearing once. A remark on this clone: Its cognate antigen is unknown.

Noted treatment: about 20 received Ad26.COV2.S at low or high dose, single or two shots; 5 received placebo; per-sample allocation not given. Specimen acquisition occurred on day 63 following the initial vaccine or placebo injection. General study points: Reports say spike-specific CD8+ and CD4+ T cell responses covered substantial breadth after vaccination.

Germline CDR1 KGHSH, CDR2 LQKENI. V lost 0 bases and J 7 bases, leaving 12 bases between the germline ends. CDR3 length: 15 residues. The clonotype originates from a person aged 18-65 years who received the Ad26.COV2.S COVID-19 vaccine or a placebo. The V and J genes are TRBV18 and TRBJ1-4, with a possible D match to TRBD1 (5 bases). Sequencing was performed on peripheral blood, taken in a trial of Ad26.COV2.S vaccine versus placebo. The CDR3: CASSPPGLGGEKLFF. The CDR3 bases are TGTGCCAGCTCACCACCGGGATTGGGGGGTGAAAAACTGTTTTTT.